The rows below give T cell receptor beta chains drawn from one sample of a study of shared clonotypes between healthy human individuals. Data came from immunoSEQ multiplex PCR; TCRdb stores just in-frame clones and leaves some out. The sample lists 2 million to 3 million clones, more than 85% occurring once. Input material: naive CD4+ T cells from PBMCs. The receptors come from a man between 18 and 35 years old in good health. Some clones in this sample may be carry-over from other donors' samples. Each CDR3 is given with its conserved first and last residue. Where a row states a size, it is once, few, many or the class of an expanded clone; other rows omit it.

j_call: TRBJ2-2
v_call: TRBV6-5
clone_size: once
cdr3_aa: CASTDPIAGELFF

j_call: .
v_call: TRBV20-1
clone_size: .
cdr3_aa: CSAISYEQYF

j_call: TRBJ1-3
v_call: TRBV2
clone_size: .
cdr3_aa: CATSPGAGSRNTIYF

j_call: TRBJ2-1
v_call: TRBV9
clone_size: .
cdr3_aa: CASSVATYNEQFF

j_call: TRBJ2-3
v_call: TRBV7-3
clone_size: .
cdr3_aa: CASSSIPGSQPDTQYF

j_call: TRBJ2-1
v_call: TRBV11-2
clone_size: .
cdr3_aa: CASSLRASGVNEQFF

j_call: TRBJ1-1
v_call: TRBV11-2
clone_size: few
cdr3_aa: CASSLQLNTEAFF

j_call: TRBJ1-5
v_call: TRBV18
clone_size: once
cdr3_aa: CASSPRNQGEISGAQHF

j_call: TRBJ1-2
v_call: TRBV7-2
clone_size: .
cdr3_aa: CASSLAPPGTPDYTF

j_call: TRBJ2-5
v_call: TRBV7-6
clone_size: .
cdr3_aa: CASSLSGTQETQYF

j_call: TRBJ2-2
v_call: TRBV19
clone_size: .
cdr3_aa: CASSIGWAMTGELFF